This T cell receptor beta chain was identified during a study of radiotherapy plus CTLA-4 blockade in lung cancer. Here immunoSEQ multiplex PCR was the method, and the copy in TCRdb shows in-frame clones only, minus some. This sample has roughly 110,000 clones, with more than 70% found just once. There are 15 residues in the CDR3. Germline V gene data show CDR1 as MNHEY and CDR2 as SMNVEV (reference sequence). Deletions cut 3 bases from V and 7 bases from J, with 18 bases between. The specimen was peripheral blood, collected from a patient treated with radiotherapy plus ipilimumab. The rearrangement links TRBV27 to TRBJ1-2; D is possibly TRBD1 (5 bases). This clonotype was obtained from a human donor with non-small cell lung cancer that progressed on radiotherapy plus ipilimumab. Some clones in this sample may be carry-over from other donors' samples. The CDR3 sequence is CASSLAPGGRRGYTF. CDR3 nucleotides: TGTGCCAGCAGTTTGGCCCCGGGGGGGAGGCGTGGCTACACCTTC.